Below are 28 T cell receptor beta chains sequenced from a single sample in a study of blood T cell repertoires in COVID-19. Libraries were prepared by immunoSEQ multiplex PCR; TCRdb keeps only in-frame clonotypes and omits some of them. In the table there are some 150,000 clones, 75% to 85% of which are singletons. Sequencing input: peripheral blood. The source of these receptors is a woman in her sixties or seventies with COVID-19, enrolled during active disease.

J is TRBJ1-1 and V is TRBV12-3 or TRBV12-4; 8 positions match TRBD1. The CDR3 loop spans 13 amino acids. Trimming removed 6 bases from V and 1 base from J; junction bases left unmatched: 1. CDR3 amino acids: CASRGQANTEAFF. DNA for the CDR3: TGTGCCAGCAGGGGACAGGCGAACACTGAAGCTTTCTTT.

This chain joins TRBV6-5 and TRBJ2-2; TRBD2 agrees at 13 bases. The CDR3 totals 16 residues. Germline CDR1 reads MNHEY; CDR2 reads SVGAGI. Unmatched junction bases numbered 5, after V lost 4 bases and J lost 6 bases. This CDR3 is CASSSWTSGSSGELFF. The DNA of the CDR3 is TGTGCCAGCAGTTCCTGGACTAGCGGGAGTTCCGGGGAGCTGTTTTTT.

CDR3 sequence (DNA): TGTGCCAGCAGCCCACCAGGGCAGCTAGAGACCGGGGAGCTGTTTTTT. Its translation is CASSPPGQLETGELFF. The V and J genes are TRBV7-3 and TRBJ2-2; possibly TRBD1 for D (5 bases). This CDR3 contains 16 residues. Trimming took 5 bases from V and 5 from J, leaving 18 bases between them. The germline gives CDR1 SGHTA, CDR2 FQGTGA.

The genes are TRBV6-5 and TRBJ1-2; 8 bases align to TRBD1. Trimming cost V 6 bases and J 3 bases; bases outside gene matches: 3. The CDR3 is 13 residues long. Germline assignment: CDR1 MNHEY and CDR2 SVGAGI. The CDR3 region has the DNA TGTGCCAGCAGACCAGGGGGCGACTATGGCTACACCTTC. Amino acid sequence: CASRPGGDYGYTF.

The rearrangement joins TRBV2 to TRBJ1-2, with TRBD1 matching 10 bases. There are 14 residues in the CDR3. The germline V gene encodes CDR1 SNHLY and CDR2 FYNNEI. The V and J ends lost 7 bases and 2 bases, in that order; junction bases with no gene match: 4. The CDR3 nucleotides are TGTGCCAGCAAGGACAGGGGGAAAAACTATGGCTACACCTTC. The encoded protein is CASKDRGKNYGYTF.

The chain joins TRBV6-1 to TRBJ1-6, with 7 bases identical to TRBD1. Trimming removed 10 bases from V and 8 bases from J; junction bases left unmatched: 8. Germline V gives CDR1 MNHNS, CDR2 SASEGT. The CDR3 has 13 residues. CDR3 bases: TGTGCCACTAGGGGGCTGGGGGATTCACCCCTCCACTTT. Amino acids: CATRGLGDSPLHF.

The V call is TRBV19, the J call TRBJ2-6, with D possibly matching TRBD1 (6 bases). The CDR3 has 15 amino acids. CDR1 and CDR2 (germline): LNHDA, SQIVND (reference sequence). The V and J ends lost 6 bases and 3 bases respectively, with 12 bases between them. Here the CDR3 reads CASSTTGFGANVLTF. As DNA, the CDR3 is TGTGCCAGTAGCACAACAGGGTTTGGGGCCAACGTCCTGACTTTC.

The chain links TRBV5-5 to TRBJ1-2; possibly TRBD1 for D (5 bases). Deletions cut 4 bases from V and 4 bases from J, with 17 bases between. The CDR3 runs 15 residues. Germline V lookup: CDR1 SGHKS, CDR2 YYEKEE (reference sequence). CDR3 in DNA: TGTGCCAGCAGCCCGGAGACCAGGGCTCTCTATGGCTACACCTTC. This codes for CASSPETRALYGYTF.

The chain recombines TRBV18 with TRBJ2-5, with 9 bases fitting TRBD1. The V gene end was trimmed by 8 bases and the J gene end by 5 bases; junction bases not matched to a gene: 3. Germline CDR1 KGHSH, CDR2 LQKENI. The CDR3 covers 12 residues. The CDR3 loop reads CASADRGETQYF. The CDR3 coding sequence is TGTGCCAGCGCCGACAGGGGGGAGACCCAGTACTTC.

V gene TRBV15 combines with J gene TRBJ1-2, with a tentative D call TRBD1 (6 bases). V dropped 1 base and J dropped 2 bases, with 14 bases sitting between them. From germline, CDR1 is LNHNV and CDR2 YYDKDF (reference sequence). The CDR3 consists of 16 residues. The CDR3 coding sequence is TGTGCCACCAGCAGAGGAGCCGGGACATCAAACTATGGCTACACCTTC. This translates into CATSRGAGTSNYGYTF. Full variable domain (rest looked up from reference TRBV15 and TRBJ1-2): DAMVIQNPRYQVTQFGKPVTLSCSQTLNHNVMYWYQQKSSQAPKLLFHYYDKDFNNEADTPDNFQSRRPNTSFCFLDIRSPGLGDTAMYLCATSRGAGTSNYGYTFGSGTRLTVV.

This clone was counted between two and nine times. This sequence joins TRBV11-1 and TRBJ2-7; D possibly corresponds to TRBD1 (5 bases). Germline V gives CDR1 SGHAT, CDR2 FQDESV (reference sequence). The CDR3 has 14 residues. Trimming took 6 bases from V and 2 from J, leaving 14 bases between them. The chain's CDR3 is CASSLSGIPYEQYF. CDR3 in DNA: TGTGCCAGCAGTCTCTCAGGGATTCCCTACGAGCAGTACTTC.

The CDR3 DNA reads TGCGCCAGCAGCCAAGCCCCGACAGTCCCTGGCTACACCTTC. It yields the protein CASSQAPTVPGYTF. V usage is TRBV4-1 and J usage is TRBJ1-2, with D perhaps TRBD1 (5 bases). Germline V lookup: CDR1 MGHRA, CDR2 YSYEKL. Trimming cost V 1 base and J 7 bases, with 13 bases left between them. The CDR3 runs 14 residues.

This chain joins TRBV15 and TRBJ1-4; D not certain. V was cut by 1 base and J by 6 bases, with 15 bases left in between. Per the germline V gene, CDR1 is LNHNV and CDR2 is YYDKDF (reference sequence). The CDR3 spans 16 residues. The CDR3 DNA sequence: TGTGCCACCAGCAGAGGTATCTCCGGGATAGATGAAAAACTGTTTTTT. Residues: CATSRGISGIDEKLFF.

This clone was seen a handful of times. This chain uses TRBV7-8 with TRBJ1-2, with D maybe TRBD1 (6 bases). This CDR3 contains 14 residues. Germline CDR1 is SGHVS and CDR2 is FQNEAQ. V lost 7 bases and J lost 4, with 16 bases in between. CDR3 DNA sequence: TGTGCCAGCACAAGGCAGGGGTCGGGCTATGGCTACACCTTC. This gives the protein CASTRQGSGYGYTF.

The gene calls are TRBV6-1 and TRBJ1-3; weak D call: TRBD1 (5 bases). The germline V gene has CDR1 MNHNS and CDR2 SASEGT. Trimming pared 5 bases from V and 3 bases from J, leaving 14 bases between. The CDR3 loop spans 15 amino acids. The CDR3 coding sequence is TGTGCCAGCAGTTCCGCTGGGGGGAATGGAAACACCATATATTTT. Protein product: CASSSAGGNGNTIYF.

This clone was counted at least ten times. The J gene is TRBJ1-1, the V gene TRBV13, with unresolved D. The germline V gene encodes CDR1 PRHDT and CDR2 FYEKMQ (reference sequence). The CDR3 is made up of 14 amino acids. Between the trimmed V and J ends, which lost 11 bases and 2 bases, there was a span of 18 bases. The CDR3, as DNA: TGTGCCTCGGGATGGGTCCACAGAAACACTGAAGCTTTCTTT. Protein product: CASGWVHRNTEAFF.

The chain carries TRBV7-3 and TRBJ2-5, with D perhaps matching TRBD2 (5 bases). The CDR3 is 14 residues long. Trimming removed 3 bases at V and 4 bases at J, with 12 bases between. CDR1 is SGHTA, CDR2 FQGTGA, per germline. The CDR3 loop is CASSLRGSSETQYF. CDR3 DNA sequence: TGTGCCAGCAGCTTGCGAGGGAGTTCAGAGACCCAGTACTTC.

The chain's CDR3 is CASSLEAGSGTEAFF. The CDR3 DNA reads TGTGCCAGCAGCTTAGAGGCGGGGTCGGGCACTGAAGCTTTCTTT. This chain connects TRBV7-8 to TRBJ1-1; D not certain. The ends were cut back, 1 base at V and 4 bases at J, with 13 bases in the middle. The CDR3 covers 15 residues. Germline V gene sequence: CDR1 SGHVS, CDR2 FQNEAQ.

The J gene is TRBJ2-1, the V gene TRBV14; 7 nucleotides agree with TRBD2. From germline, CDR1 is SGHDN and CDR2 FVKESK. The V segment lost 0 bases and the J segment 4 bases; nucleotides outside the gene matches: 9. This CDR3 spans 17 amino acids. The CDR3 DNA sequence: TGTGCCAGCAGCCAAGATCCACCGGGGGGACTTTACAATGAGCAGTTCTTC. Its translation: CASSQDPPGGLYNEQFF.

The chain combines TRBV18 with TRBJ1-2, with D tentatively TRBD1 (5 bases). Germline loops: CDR1 KGHSH, CDR2 LQKENI. Trimming removed 4 bases at V and 3 bases at J, with 12 bases between. The CDR3 totals 14 residues. CDR3 DNA sequence: TGTGCCAGCTCACGGGACTCGAGCGACTATGGCTACACCTTC. Its protein is CASSRDSSDYGYTF. Combining the CDR3 with reference TRBV18 and TRBJ1-2 gives the whole variable domain NAGVMQNPRHLVRRRGQEARLRCSPMKGHSHVYWYRQLPEEGLKFMVYLQKENIIDESGMPKERFSAEFPKEGPSILRIQQVVRGDSAAYFCASSRDSSDYGYTFGSGTRLTVV.

This chain links TRBV3-1 (or the pseudogene TRBV3-2) with TRBJ1-1; 7 positions agree with TRBD1. V was clipped by 3 bases and J by 3 bases; unmatched bases: 7. The CDR3 has 15 amino acids. Germline V gene sequence: CDR1 LGHDT, CDR2 YNNKEL (reference sequence). The CDR3 loop is CASSQEAGGYTEAFF. CDR3 in DNA: TGTGCCAGCAGCCAGGAGGCAGGGGGGTACACTGAAGCTTTCTTT.

V is TRBV11-2 and J is TRBJ1-1; D is unresolved. Germline V lookup: CDR1 SGHAT, CDR2 FQNNGV. The CDR3 consists of 14 residues. V lost 4 bases to trimming and J lost 2 bases, with 11 bases between them. Here the CDR3 reads CASSSPYRNTEAFF. CDR3 in DNA: TGTGCCAGCAGCTCTCCATACAGAAACACTGAAGCTTTCTTT.

CDR3 protein: CATSGTGKGFNQPQHF. DNA for the CDR3: TGTGCCACCAGCGGAACAGGAAAGGGTTTCAATCAGCCCCAGCATTTT. The chain employs TRBV15 and TRBJ1-5, with D perhaps TRBD1 (5 bases). CDR3 length: 16 residues. Trimming removed 5 bases at V and 3 bases at J, with 17 bases between. Germline CDR1 LNHNV, CDR2 YYDKDF (reference sequence). Based on the CDR3 plus reference TRBV15 and TRBJ1-5, the full variable domain is DAMVIQNPRYQVTQFGKPVTLSCSQTLNHNVMYWYQQKSSQAPKLLFHYYDKDFNNEADTPDNFQSRRPNTSFCFLDIRSPGLGDTAMYLCATSGTGKGFNQPQHFGDGTRLSIL.

This clone appeared a few times. This chain joins TRBV9 and TRBJ2-5, with 8 bases lining up with TRBD1. Germline lookup yields CDR1 SGDLS and CDR2 YYNGEE. The J segment lost 2 bases and the V segment lost 3 bases, leaving 3 bases of the junction unmatched. This CDR3 spans 14 amino acids. Here the CDR3 reads CASSEYRGQETQYF. In nucleotides, the CDR3 is TGTGCCAGCAGCGAATACAGGGGGCAAGAGACCCAGTACTTC. Based on the CDR3 plus reference TRBV9 and TRBJ2-5, the full variable domain is DSGVTQTPKHLITATGQRVTLRCSPRSGDLSVYWYQQSLDQGLQFLIQYYNGEERAKGNILERFSAQQFPDLHSELNLSSLELGDSALYFCASSEYRGQETQYFGPGTRLLVL.

The genes are TRBV25-1 and TRBJ1-1; the D gene is possibly TRBD1 (6 bases). V was pared by 5 bases and J by 0 bases, with 19 bases between. There are 17 residues in the CDR3. The V gene's germline CDR1 is MGHDK and CDR2 SYGVNS. The CDR3 sequence is CASSPLGGQGMNTEAFF. For the CDR3, the DNA is TGTGCCAGCAGTCCTTTGGGGGGGCAAGGAATGAACACTGAAGCTTTCTTT. The whole variable domain, filled in from reference TRBV25-1 and TRBJ1-1, reads EADIYQTPRYLVIGTGKKITLECSQTMGHDKMYWYQQDPGMELHLIHYSYGVNSTEKGDLSSESTVSRIRTEHFPLTLESARPSHTSQYLCASSPLGGQGMNTEAFFGQGTRLTVV.

The chain carries TRBV7-9 and TRBJ1-2, with D possibly being TRBD1 (5 bases). The V end lost 1 base, the J end lost 8 bases, and 14 bases lay between the germline ends. The CDR3 runs 14 residues. Germline values: CDR1 SEHNR, CDR2 FQNEAQ (reference sequence). Here the CDR3 reads CASSLGQPQWGYTF. Here the CDR3 DNA reads TGTGCCAGCAGCTTAGGACAGCCACAGTGGGGCTACACCTTC.

In this sample, this clone turned up a few times. V gene TRBV7-6 combines with J gene TRBJ1-3; 10 bases agree with TRBD1. The CDR3 length is 20 residues. Germline V gene data show CDR1 as SGHVS and CDR2 as FNYEAQ. V shed 0 bases, J shed 2 bases, and the junction held 13 bases outside the gene matches. The CDR3, as DNA: TGTGCCAGCAGCTTAGCGGCCGGAACGGACAGGGGGTTGGCTGGAAACACCATATATTTT. This gives the protein CASSLAAGTDRGLAGNTIYF.

The DNA of the CDR3 is TGTGCCAGCAGCCCGAGTAGCGGGAGGGCCGCAGATACGCAGTATTTT. This sequence encodes CASSPSSGRAADTQYF. This chain connects TRBV4-2 to TRBJ2-3; 11 nucleotides line up with TRBD2. Per the germline V gene, CDR1 is LGHNA and CDR2 is YNFKEQ. The CDR3 contains 16 residues. Trimming took 4 bases from V and 4 from J; bases not matched to a gene: 7.